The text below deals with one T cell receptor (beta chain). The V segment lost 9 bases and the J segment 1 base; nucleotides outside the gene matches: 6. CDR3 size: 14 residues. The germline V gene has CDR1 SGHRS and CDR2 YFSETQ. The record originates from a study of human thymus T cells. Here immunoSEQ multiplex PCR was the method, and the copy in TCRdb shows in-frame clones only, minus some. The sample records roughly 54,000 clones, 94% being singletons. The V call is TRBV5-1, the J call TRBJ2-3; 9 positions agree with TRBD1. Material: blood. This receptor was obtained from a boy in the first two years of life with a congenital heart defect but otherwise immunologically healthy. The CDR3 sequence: CATCRTGGTDTQYF. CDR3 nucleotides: TGCGCCACCTGTCGGACAGGGGGCACAGATACGCAGTATTTT.